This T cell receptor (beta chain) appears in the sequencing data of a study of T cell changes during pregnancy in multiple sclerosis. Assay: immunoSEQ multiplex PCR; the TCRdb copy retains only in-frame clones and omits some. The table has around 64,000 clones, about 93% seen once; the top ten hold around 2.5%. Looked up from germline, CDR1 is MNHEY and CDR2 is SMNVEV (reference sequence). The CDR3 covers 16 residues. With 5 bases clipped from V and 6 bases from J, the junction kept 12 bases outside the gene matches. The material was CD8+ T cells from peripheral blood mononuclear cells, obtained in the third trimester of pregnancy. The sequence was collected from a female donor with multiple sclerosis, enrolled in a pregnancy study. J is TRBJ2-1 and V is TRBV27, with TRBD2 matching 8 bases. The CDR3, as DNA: TGTGCCAGCAGTACTACCGGGACTAGAACCCTCAATGAGCAGTTCTTC. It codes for CASSTTGTRTLNEQFF.